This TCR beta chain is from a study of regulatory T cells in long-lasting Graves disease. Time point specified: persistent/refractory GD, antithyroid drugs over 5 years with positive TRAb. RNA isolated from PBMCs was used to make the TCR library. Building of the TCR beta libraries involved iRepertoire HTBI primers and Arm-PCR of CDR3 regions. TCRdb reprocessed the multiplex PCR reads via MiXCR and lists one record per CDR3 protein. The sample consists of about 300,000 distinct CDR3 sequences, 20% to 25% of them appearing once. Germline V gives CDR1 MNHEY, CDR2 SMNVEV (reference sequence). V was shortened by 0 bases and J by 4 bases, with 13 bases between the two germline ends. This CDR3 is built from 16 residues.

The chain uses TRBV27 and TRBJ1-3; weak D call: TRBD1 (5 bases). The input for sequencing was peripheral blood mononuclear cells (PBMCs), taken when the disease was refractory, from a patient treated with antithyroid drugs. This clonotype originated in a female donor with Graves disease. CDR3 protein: CASSLSAGTGGNTIYF. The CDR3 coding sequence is TGTGCCAGCAGTTTATCGGCCGGGACTGGGGGAAACACCATATATTTT.